This T cell receptor (beta chain) was sequenced for a study of blood T cell repertoires in COVID-19. The V gene end was trimmed by 1 base and the J gene end by 15 bases; junction bases not matched to a gene: 10. Germline V gives CDR1 SGHTS, CDR2 YDEGEE. This CDR3 region has 13 residues. Authors' data handling: Nucleated cell number was recorded as an estimate derived from reference gene primer amplification. Profiling relied on immunoSEQ multiplex PCR, and the TCRdb table lists in-frame clones only, not all of them. V and J calls and clone size are given by that table; D and trimming were obtained from the DNA. This sample has 130,000 or so clones, with about 86% found just once.

The source of this sequence is a woman in her forties or fifties with acute or convalescent COVID-19. The V call is TRBV5-8, the J call TRBJ2-1; TRBD2 matches at 7 bases. Sequencing was done on a sample of peripheral blood. CDR3 protein: CASSLLLGGRPFF. Here the CDR3 DNA reads TGTGCCAGCAGCTTGCTACTGGGAGGGCGACCGTTCTTC.